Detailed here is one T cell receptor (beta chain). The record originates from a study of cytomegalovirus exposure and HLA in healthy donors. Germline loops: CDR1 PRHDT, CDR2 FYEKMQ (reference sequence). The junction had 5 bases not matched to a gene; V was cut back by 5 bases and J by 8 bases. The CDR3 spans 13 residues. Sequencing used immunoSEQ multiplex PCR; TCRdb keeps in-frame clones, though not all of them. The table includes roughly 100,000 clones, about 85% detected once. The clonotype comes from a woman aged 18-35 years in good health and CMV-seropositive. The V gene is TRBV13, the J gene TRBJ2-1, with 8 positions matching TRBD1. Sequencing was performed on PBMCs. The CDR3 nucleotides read TGTGCCAGCAGCGTGCTCAGGGGGCATGAGCAGTTCTTC. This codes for CASSVLRGHEQFF. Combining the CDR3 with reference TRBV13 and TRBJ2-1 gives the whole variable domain AAGVIQSPRHLIKEKRETATLKCYPIPRHDTVYWYQQGPGQDPQFLISFYEKMQSDKGSIPDRFSAQQFSDYHSELNMSSLELGDSALYFCASSVLRGHEQFFGPGTRLTVL.